This TCR beta chain was recovered during a study of yellow fever vaccine responses in identical twins. Regarding the study as a whole: Reportedly, twins showed a vaccine T cell response that looked partly convergent and partly personalized.

The CDR3 extends over 14 amino acids. Trimming removed 0 bases at V and 2 bases at J, with 8 bases between. From germline, CDR1 is SGDLS and CDR2 YYNGEE. MiXCR, run by TCRdb on the RT-PCR reads, gives a single entry per CDR3 protein. Among more than 5,500 distinct CDR3 sequences listed, 85% to 90% were seen once. A note on this clonotype: What it recognizes is unknown.

The specimen comprised T cells from blood (PBMCs), unsorted or a sorted subset (not recorded which), sampled before or after yellow fever vaccination (not recorded which). The sequence came from a woman aged 18 to 35 who received the yellow fever vaccine. The chain recombines TRBV9 with TRBJ2-5, with D uncertain. The CDR3 region has the DNA TGTGCCAGCAGCGTAGGGGCCTCACAAGAGACCCAGTACTTC. It yields the protein CASSVGASQETQYF.